This record concerns one T cell receptor (beta chain) sequence. What it recognizes is unknown. These data are taken from a study of beta chain features in type 1 diabetes. Overall study: The patient and healthy donor groups were comparable for age, gender and cell yields. General study points: Using cDNA template may skew counts toward highly expressing activated cells.

Of the isolated RNA, all was reverse transcribed, and so the sequenced material was expressed TCRB transcripts. Using immunoSEQ multiplex PCR, the repertoire was profiled, and TCRdb retains in-frame clones only, with some absent. This table holds around 200,000 clones, approximately 13% found once. Germline V gene sequence: CDR1 SGHRS, CDR2 YFSETQ. The V segment lost 5 bases and the J segment 1 base; nucleotides outside the gene matches: 10. This CDR3 comprises 18 residues. The chain carries TRBV5-1 and TRBJ2-1; 12 bases match TRBD2. The clonotype comes from a woman aged 18-29 years in good health. The sample was central memory CD4+ T cells from blood. The CDR3: CASSYYPGTSGSYNEQFF. The DNA of the CDR3 is TGCGCCAGCAGTTACTACCCCGGGACTAGCGGGTCCTACAATGAGCAGTTCTTC.